This T cell receptor (beta chain) comes out of a study of T cell changes during pregnancy in multiple sclerosis. Clones were read by immunoSEQ multiplex PCR, and TCRdb kept only the in-frame ones, dropping some. This table has about 85,000 clones, 90% to 95% appearing once. V lost 4 bases, J lost 1 base, and 3 bases stayed unmatched. CDR1 and CDR2 from the germline V gene are MNHEY and SVGAGI. CDR3 length equals 14 residues. This clone showed up just once. The chain couples TRBV6-5 to TRBJ1-1, with 7 bases aligning to TRBD1. Source: peripheral blood, taken in the first trimester of pregnancy. This receptor was identified in a female donor with multiple sclerosis, enrolled in a pregnancy study. CDR3: CASSFRQGNTEAFF. CDR3 bases: TGTGCCAGCAGTTTCCGACAGGGGAACACTGAAGCTTTCTTT.